The next 7 T cell receptor beta chains were all read from a single sample in a study of breast tumors, draining lymph nodes, adjacent tissues. TCRdb reanalysed the multiplex PCR reads using MiXCR and keeps one entry per CDR3 protein. The sample shows 200,000 or so distinct CDR3 sequences, roughly 31% of them seen only once. Samples came from axillary lymph nodes draining the breast cancer. The material sequenced was axillary lymph node tissue. The receptors derive from a female donor with breast cancer. Some clones in this sample may be carry-over from other donors' samples.

The chain employs TRBV28 and TRBJ1-2, with unresolved D. The CDR3 has 12 amino acids. The germline V gene has CDR1 MDHEN and CDR2 SYDVKM. Trimming took off 5 bases at V and 3 bases at J, with 7 bases between the two ends. The CDR3 nucleotides are TGTGCCAGCAGTCCCCCCCACTATGGCTACACCTTC. Its protein product is CASSPPHYGYTF.

With respect to this clonotype: A much larger clone differs by one base, so this may be a read error. This rearrangement joins TRBV6-4 to TRBJ1-3; maybe TRBD1 (6 bases). This CDR3 has 21 amino acids. Per germline, CDR1 MRHNA and CDR2 SNTAGT. In DNA form, the CDR3 reads TGTGCCAGCAGTGACACCGACTTCCAGGACAGCAAACAGTTATGTAGGAACACCATGTATTTT. Its protein product is CASSDTDFQDSKQLCRNTMYF.

This clonotype was found a few times. A much larger clone differs by one base, so this may be a read error. CDR3 sequence reads: CASSFRGGHQETQYF. The DNA of the CDR3 is TGTGCCAGCAGCTTCCGCGGGGGGCACCAAGAGACCCAGTACTTC. The chain combines TRBV13 with TRBJ2-5; 8 bases line up with TRBD2. CDR3 size: 15 residues. Unmatched junction bases numbered 3, after V lost 3 bases and J lost 0 bases. Germline loops: CDR1 PRHDT, CDR2 FYEKMQ (reference sequence).

This clonotype has a count of ten or more. The chain has TRBV11-1 and TRBJ2-1; D remains ambiguous. The germline V and J ends were trimmed by 2 bases and 0 bases, with 8 bases remaining between them. The CDR3 sequence is 15 residues long. From germline, CDR1 is SGHAT and CDR2 FQDESV (reference sequence). The CDR3 coding sequence is TGTGCCAGCAGCTTAAGGTCTCTCTCCTACAATGAGCAGTTCTTC. Amino acid sequence: CASSLRSLSYNEQFF.

Turning to this clonotype: One end of the junction fails to match germline, which may point to a read error. CDR3 region: CASSMGQGTGELSW. CDR3 coding DNA: TGTGCCAGTAGTATGGGACAGGGGACCGGGGAGCTGTCTTGG. The J gene is TRBJ2-2, the V gene TRBV19, with 10 nucleotides matching TRBD1. The germline gives CDR1 LNHDA, CDR2 SQIVND (reference sequence). The CDR3 is made up of 14 amino acids.

This clonotype occurred a few times. This chain links TRBV7-9 with TRBJ1-1; tentatively, D is TRBD1 (5 bases). The germline V gene has CDR1 SEHNR and CDR2 FQNEAQ (reference sequence). This CDR3 is 14 amino acids long. V lost 3 bases and J lost 1, with 9 bases in between. CDR3: CASSFLGGNTEAFF. The CDR3 region has the DNA TGTGCCAGCAGCTTCCTCGGGGGGAACACTGAAGCTTTCTTT.

This clonotype was detected a few times. One end of the junction does not line up with germline, which may come from a read error. The DNA for the CDR3 is TGTGCCAGCAGTAGGACAGGGGACACAGGTACGCAGTATTTT. This codes for CASSRTGDTGTQYF. V gene TRBV28 combines with J gene TRBJ2-3; the match to TRBD1 covers 9 bases. Germline CDR1 is MDHEN and CDR2 is SYDVKM. There are 14 residues in the CDR3.